The sequence of this T cell receptor beta chain was determined in a study of vaccination and CD4 T cells after COVID-19. Overall study context: Controls had a CEFX pool, an HIV-1 Nef pool, or no peptide added. Study-wide results and caveats: Spike mono-reactive status applied to 304 of 307 vaccine-specific clones in convalescent patients.

This CDR3 is built from 15 residues. Germline V CDR1 and CDR2: SGHDN, FVKESK. Treatment given: approximately 11-day PBMC culture with coronavirus spike peptide pools or control peptides (ViraFEST assay). Before TCRs were sequenced, ViraFEST expanded antigen-specific T cells with peptide pools. Sequence data for DNA of cultured CD4+ T cells were generated by the Oncomine TCR Beta short-read assay. Genomic DNA extraction was carried out from cultured CD4+ T cells. TCRdb used MiXCR to reprocess the PCR reads, holding one entry per CDR3 protein. The sample lists 15,000 to 20,000 distinct CDR3 sequences, roughly 30% occurring once. With regard to this clonotype: Antigen: not known. Compared with germline, one end of the junction differs, possibly owing to a read error.

The chain uses TRBV14 and TRBJ2-1; 9 bases align to TRBD1. The sequence derives from a human donor with COVID-19. Material: cultured CD4+ T cells from blood. The CDR3 reads CVSSLRDRARYEQFF. In DNA form, the CDR3 reads TGTGTCAGCAGCCTCCGGGACAGGGCACGATATGAGCAGTTCTTC.